This T cell receptor (beta chain) was identified in a study of early T cells in non-severe SARS-CoV-2 infection. Study observations and caveats: Missing private and CD4 specificities, VDJdb matching favored anti-spike CD8 responses.

The sample holds many counts of this clonotype. Its antigen is unidentified. MiXCR, run by TCRdb on the 5' RACE reads, gives a single entry per CDR3 protein. The sample holds 90,000 to 120,000 distinct CDR3 sequences, approximately 12% seen once. The sequence came from an adult who was a healthcare worker with PCR-confirmed SARS-CoV-2 infection or an uninfected control (not recorded which). The sample consisted of whole blood.

This chain's CDR3 is CASSYPHQAYEQYF. In DNA, the CDR3 is TGTGCCAGCAGTTACCCCCACCAGGCCTACGAGCAGTACTTC. The V and J genes are TRBV6-6 and TRBJ2-7, with unresolved D. V dropped 2 bases and J dropped 2 bases, with 10 bases sitting between them. Germline V gives CDR1 MNHNY, CDR2 SVGAGI (reference sequence). This CDR3 region has 14 residues.